These T cell receptor beta chains were read from a single sample in a study of early T cells in non-severe SARS-CoV-2 infection. Using its own MiXCR run on the 5' RACE reads, TCRdb lists one record per CDR3 protein. This table holds 65,000 to 80,000 distinct CDR3 sequences, about 12% found once. Sequencing used whole blood. These TCRs come from an adult who was a healthcare worker with PCR-confirmed SARS-CoV-2 infection or an uninfected control (not recorded which). CDR3s include the opening cysteine and the closing phenylalanine or tryptophan. The D gene is left open where the match is weak. Expanded clones are given a class, and other clones once, few, many or no size at all.

. TRBJ1-6 TRBV5-1 few TGCGCCAGCAGCTTGATCGTTGATGGGAATTCACCCCTCCACTTT CASSLIVDGNSPLHF
. TRBJ1-5 TRBV12-3/TRBV12-4 once TGTGCCAGCAGCTATAGCAATCAGCCCCAGCATTTT CASSYSNQPQHF
. TRBJ1-5 TRBV4-2 . TGTGCCAGCAGCCAAGATCAGACAGACCAGCCCCCGCATTTT CASSQDQTDQPPHF
. TRBJ2-7 TRBV6-1 few TGTGCCAGCAGTGAAAGGGACCATCTCTACGAGCAGTACTTC CASSERDHLYEQYF
. TRBJ1-2 TRBV5-1 . TGCGCCAGCAGCTTGGAGGACGGGGCCTATGGCTACACCTTC CASSLEDGAYGYTF
TRBD2 TRBJ2-1 TRBV5-1 few TGCGCCAGCAGCTCGGGACTAGCGGGAGACGATGAGCAGTTCTTC CASSSGLAGDDEQFF
TRBD1 TRBJ2-5 TRBV12-3/TRBV12-4 many TGTGCCAGCAGCGTGGGACAGGTAGAGACCCAGTACTTC CASSVGQVETQYF
. TRBJ2-7 TRBV29-1 many TGCAGCGTTGAACTGGATTCCTACGAGCAGTACTTC CSVELDSYEQYF
TRBD1 TRBJ2-7 TRBV20-1 few TGCAGTGCAAGGACAGGGGCCCGCTCCTACGAGCAGTACTTC CSARTGARSYEQYF
. TRBJ2-5 TRBV4-1 . TGCGCCAGCAGCCAAGATTTCCGTCGGGGACAAGAGACCCAGTACTTC CASSQDFRRGQETQYF
TRBD1 TRBJ1-6 TRBV12-3/TRBV12-4 many TGTGCCAGCAGTCTGGGACAGGGTGGAGTTACCCTCCACTTT CASSLGQGGVTLHF
. TRBJ1-6 TRBV27 . TGTGCCAGCAGTTTCAGACAGGCCCTCCCTAATTCACCCCTCCACTTT CASSFRQALPNSPLHF
. TRBJ1-2 TRBV28 . TGTGCCAGCAGTTTCCAGGGAGGCTACACCTTC CASSFQGGYTF
TRBD1 TRBJ1-5 TRBV20-1 many TGCAGCGCTAGAGATACGGGGACAGGGGGCCTCCAGCCCCAGCATTTT CSARDTGTGGLQPQHF
TRBD2 TRBJ2-3 TRBV15 . TGTGCCACCAGAGGGACTAGCGGGGGCACAGATACGCAGTATTTT CATRGTSGGTDTQYF
. TRBJ1-4 TRBV4-1 many TGCGCCAGCAGCCAAGAAAGCTTGCACGGGGCCATGGCTGAAAAACTGTTTTTT CASSQESLHGAMAEKLFF
TRBD2 TRBJ2-7 TRBV3-1 few TGTGCCAGCAGCCAAGTGATCACTAGCGGGAGCCACGAGCAGTACTTC CASSQVITSGSHEQYF
. TRBJ1-1 TRBV20-1 few TGCAGTGCTAGAGGGGGCGGGATACTGAACACTGAAGCTTTCTTT CSARGGGILNTEAFF
. TRBJ1-2 TRBV27 many TGTGCCAGCAGTAGGAGGGACAATAACTATGGCTACACCTTC CASSRRDNNYGYTF
TRBD1 TRBJ2-7 TRBV18 . TGTGCCAGCTCACCGCAGGGGGACGAGCAGTACTTC CASSPQGDEQYF
TRBD2 TRBJ2-3 TRBV2 . TGTGCCAGCAGTGAAAATACTAGCGGGGCGGTAGATACGCAGTATTTT CASSENTSGAVDTQYF
. TRBJ1-1 TRBV7-9 few TGTGCCAGCAGCTTCTATAGGGGCAGCCTGAACACTGAAGCTTTCTTT CASSFYRGSLNTEAFF
. TRBJ2-7 TRBV30 . TGTGCCTGGAGTGAGGGCAGCTCCTACGAGCAGTACTTC CAWSEGSSYEQYF
TRBD1 TRBJ2-7 TRBV29-1 many TGCAGCGTTGGGGACAGGGGGCCTGGCGAGCAGTACTTC CSVGDRGPGEQYF
. TRBJ1-3 TRBV2 . TGTGCCAGCGGGGAGGCTGACTCTGGAAACACCATATATTTT CASGEADSGNTIYF
. TRBJ2-5 TRBV7-2 few TGTGCCAGCAGCCATAATCAGGGGTTGGAAGAGACCCAGTACTTC CASSHNQGLEETQYF
. TRBJ2-1 TRBV20-1 few TGCAGTGCCGCGAGCCCGTCCTACAATGAGCAGTTCTTC CSAASPSYNEQFF
. TRBJ2-5 TRBV6-5 many TGTGCCAGCACTTCTGACGGGACCCAGTACTTC CASTSDGTQYF
. TRBJ2-1 TRBV24-1 . TGTGCCACCAGTGATTTGGTTAGCGTATCGGTGGATGAGCAGTTCTTC CATSDLVSVSVDEQFF
. TRBJ2-1 TRBV7-2 . TGTGCCAGCAGCTTAACCCCTTTTTACAATGAGCAGTTCTTC CASSLTPFYNEQFF
. TRBJ1-2 TRBV3-1 few TGTGCCAGCAGCTCGAGGATTAATTACGCTAACTATGGCTACACCTTC CASSSRINYANYGYTF
. TRBJ1-1 TRBV20-1 few TGCAGTGCCCTAGGGGCAGGATCGGTTGAAGCTTTCTTT CSALGAGSVEAFF
. TRBJ2-3 TRBV6-5 many TGTGCCAGCAGTTACCGAGTTGGGACTCGCACAGATACGCAGTATTTT CASSYRVGTRTDTQYF
. TRBJ2-4 TRBV28 many TGTGCCAGCAGCCGTTCGGGGGTAGCCAAAAACATTCAGTACTTC CASSRSGVAKNIQYF
. TRBJ2-3 TRBV20-1 . TGCAGTGCCAGCGTGGCACTAGCAGATTCGGATACGCAGTATTTT CSASVALADSDTQYF
. TRBJ2-1 TRBV28 many TGTGCCAGCAGTTTAGTCGGGGGGCGAGGGAATGAGCAGTTCTTC CASSLVGGRGNEQFF
. TRBJ1-1 TRBV5-4 . TGTGCCAGCAGCAACAGCCCGAACACTGAAGCTTTCTTT CASSNSPNTEAFF
. TRBJ2-7 TRBV20-1 few TGCAGTGCTACACCGGGCGCCTACGAGCAGTACTTC CSATPGAYEQYF
. TRBJ2-7 TRBV20-1 . TGCAGTGCCTTAAGACTCGCCTTAGGGATATACGAGCAGTACTTC CSALRLALGIYEQYF
. TRBJ1-1 TRBV10-3 . TGTGCCATCAGTGCGAACACTGAAGCTTTCTTT CAISANTEAFF
TRBD2 TRBJ2-1 TRBV25-1 few TGTGCCAGCGGGGGACTAGCGGGACCTTACAATGAGCAGTTCTTC CASGGLAGPYNEQFF
TRBD1 TRBJ1-1 TRBV18 . TGTGCCAGCTCACCGCTTAGGGACAGGGTGGGCACTGAAGCTTTCTTT CASSPLRDRVGTEAFF
. TRBJ2-1 TRBV6-2/TRBV6-3 many TGTGCCAGCAGACCTAGGTCCTCCTACAATGAGCAGTTCTTC CASRPRSSYNEQFF
. TRBJ2-7 TRBV4-1 few TGCGCCAGCAGCCAAGACGTCCCCGAAGTCAGCTCCTACGAGCAGTACTTC CASSQDVPEVSSYEQYF
TRBD2 TRBJ2-7 TRBV20-1 few TGCAGTGCTTGGACTAGCGGGAGAGGCTACGAGCAGTACTTC CSAWTSGRGYEQYF
. TRBJ2-3 TRBV27 few TGTGCCAGCAGTTACGGTCCAAGCATAGATACGCAGTATTTT CASSYGPSIDTQYF